One and the same sample provided the 13 T cell receptor beta chains below, sequenced in a study of T cell repertoires in aging, cancer and after chemotherapy. Rearranged V-D-J TRB sequences were amplified with a mixed TRB-A/B primer pool. MiXCR, run by TCRdb on the multiplex PCR reads, gives a single entry per CDR3 protein. The table shows about 1,000 distinct CDR3 sequences, with 80% to 90% occurring only once. TCR beta rearrangements were amplified from peripheral blood genomic DNA. The sequenced sample was blood. Source of these receptors: a human donor with a solid tumor.

The chain joins TRBV6-5 to TRBJ1-2; 7 bases are a match to TRBD1. With V trimmed by 5 bases and J by 8 bases, 11 bases remained unmatched. Germline lookup yields CDR1 MNHEY and CDR2 SVGAGI. The CDR3 consists of 14 residues. The CDR3 loop reads CASSPQGLLLGYTF. Written as DNA, the CDR3 is TGTGCCAGCAGTCCACAGGGGCTCTTGTTGGGCTACACCTTC.

The V and J genes are TRBV7-3 and TRBJ1-2, with D tentatively TRBD1 (5 bases). CDR1 and CDR2 (germline): SGHTA, FQGTGA. V lost 5 bases and J 8 bases, leaving 18 bases between the germline ends. This CDR3 has 14 residues. CDR3 sequence (DNA): TGTGCCAGCAGCCCAAGCGGGACTCACGGGGGCTACACCTTC. Its protein is CASSPSGTHGGYTF. Full variable domain (outside the CDR3, taken from reference TRBV7-3 and TRBJ1-2): GAGVSQTPSNKVTEKGKYVELRCDPISGHTALYWYRQSLGQGPEFLIYFQGTGAADDSGLPNDRFFAVRPEGSVSTLKIQRTERGDSAVYLCASSPSGTHGGYTFGSGTRLTVV.

This rearrangement joins TRBV7-2 to TRBJ2-1; 8 bases align to TRBD1. V was clipped by 5 bases and J by 3 bases; unmatched bases: 6. The CDR3 extends over 15 amino acids. Germline assignment: CDR1 SGHTA and CDR2 FQGNSA. The CDR3 DNA sequence: TGTGCCAGCAGCCCGACAGGGGTAAGCTACAATGAGCAGTTCTTC. Protein: CASSPTGVSYNEQFF.

The chain uses TRBV6-1 and TRBJ2-5; a possible D gene is TRBD1 (5 bases). Germline lookup yields CDR1 MNHNS and CDR2 SASEGT. The CDR3 runs to 13 residues. Between the trimmed V and J ends, which lost 5 bases and 0 bases, there was a span of 7 bases. The CDR3 nucleotides are TGTGCCAGCAGTCGGACACACCAAGAGACCCAGTACTTC. Translation gives CASSRTHQETQYF.

The chain uses TRBV20-1 and TRBJ2-3; possibly TRBD1 for D (5 bases). The CDR3 runs to 12 residues. The germline gives CDR1 DFQATT, CDR2 SNEGSKA (reference sequence). CDR3 bases: TGCAGACCCCAGGGCGGCACAGATACGCAGTATTTT. This sequence encodes CRPQGGTDTQYF.

The V gene is TRBV6-1, the J gene TRBJ1-2, with a tentative D call TRBD1 (6 bases). The ends were cut back, 7 bases at V and 8 bases at J, with 20 bases in the middle. This CDR3 spans 14 amino acids. In germline, CDR1 is MNHNS, CDR2 SASEGT. CDR3 amino acids: CASTYSGEAVGYTF. The CDR3 coding sequence is TGTGCCAGCACCTATTCAGGGGAGGCTGTGGGCTACACCTTC.

This clonotype has only one observation. CDR3 loop: CASSLSYTDSPLHF. The DNA of the CDR3 is TGTGCCAGCAGTTTATCATACACCGATTCACCCCTCCACTTT. The rearrangement uses TRBV27 and TRBJ1-6; D is uncertain. Trimming cost V 0 bases and J 8 bases, with 8 bases left between them. The CDR3 covers 14 residues. The germline gives CDR1 MNHEY, CDR2 SMNVEV (reference sequence).

This chain links TRBV6-2 or TRBV6-3 with TRBJ1-5, with a possible D match to TRBD1 (5 bases). The CDR3 is 16 residues long. Germline V gene data show CDR1 as MNHEY and CDR2 as SVGEGT. V gave up 5 bases and J gave up 3 bases, with 17 bases separating them. CDR3 in DNA: TGTGCCAGCAGTGACCCGGGACCGTCAGACAATCAGCCCCAGCATTTT. Protein: CASSDPGPSDNQPQHF.

The CDR3 DNA reads as TGTGCCAGCAGCTTAGCCCGGCAGGGCGGCGAGACCCAGTACTTC. Protein sequence: CASSLARQGGETQYF. The chain joins TRBV7-9 to TRBJ2-5; D might be TRBD1 (5 bases). The ends were cut back, 0 bases at V and 5 bases at J, with 13 bases in the middle. The CDR3 is 15 residues long. Germline V CDR1 and CDR2: SEHNR, FQNEAQ (reference sequence). Based on the CDR3 plus reference TRBV7-9 and TRBJ2-5, the full variable domain is DTGVSQNPRHKITKRGQNVTFRCDPISEHNRLYWYRQTLGQGPEFLTYFQNEAQLEKSRLLSDRFSAERPKGSFSTLEIQRTEQGDSAMYLCASSLARQGGETQYFGPGTRLLVL.

This clonotype turned up a few times. V gene TRBV29-1 combines with J gene TRBJ1-2; 7 bases are a match to TRBD1. CDR3 length: 11 amino acids. Germline V lookup: CDR1 SQVTM, CDR2 ANQGSEA. The trim removed 6 bases at V and 7 bases at J, leaving 5 bases unmatched. The CDR3 is CSVGDSRGYTF. CDR3 nucleotide sequence: TGCAGCGTGGGGGACAGCCGTGGCTACACCTTC.

The rearrangement joins TRBV12-3 or TRBV12-4 to TRBJ1-1; 8 nucleotides agree with TRBD1. The V and J ends lost 6 bases and 4 bases, in that order; junction bases with no gene match: 7. CDR3 length equals 14 residues. CDR3 bases: TGTGCCAGCAGCCAAGGACAGGGTGGCACTGAAGCTTTCTTT. It codes for CASSQGQGGTEAFF.

The J gene is TRBJ2-1, the V gene TRBV19, with 10 bases fitting TRBD2. After removal of 3 bases from V and 5 bases from J, the junction contained 10 bases not matched to a gene. This CDR3 is 17 amino acids long. From germline, CDR1 is LNHDA and CDR2 SQIVND (reference sequence). CDR3 amino acids: CASSIQATSGPNNEQFF. The DNA for the CDR3 is TGTGCCAGTAGTATCCAGGCGACTAGCGGGCCAAACAATGAGCAGTTCTTC.

The genes are TRBV30 and TRBJ1-1; TRBD1 matches 8 bases. The CDR3 runs to 14 residues. V trimming: 2 bases; J trimming: 6 bases; junction bases outside the gene matches: 8. CDR1 GTSNPN and CDR2 SVGIG come from the germline V gene (reference sequence). The CDR3 region is CAWSSQGGRAEAFF. The CDR3 bases are TGTGCCTGGAGTTCACAGGGGGGAAGGGCTGAAGCTTTCTTT.